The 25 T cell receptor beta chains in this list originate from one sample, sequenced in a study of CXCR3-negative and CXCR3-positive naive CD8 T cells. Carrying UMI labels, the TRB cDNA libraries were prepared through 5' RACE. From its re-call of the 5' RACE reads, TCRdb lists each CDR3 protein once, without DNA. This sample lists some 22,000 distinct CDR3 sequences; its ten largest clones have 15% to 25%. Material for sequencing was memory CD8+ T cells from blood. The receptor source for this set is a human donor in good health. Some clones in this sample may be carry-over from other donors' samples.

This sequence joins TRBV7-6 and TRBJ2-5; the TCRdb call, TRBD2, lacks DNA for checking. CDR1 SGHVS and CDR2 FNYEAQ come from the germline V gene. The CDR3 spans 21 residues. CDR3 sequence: CASSFLESGAIAGGTQETQYF.

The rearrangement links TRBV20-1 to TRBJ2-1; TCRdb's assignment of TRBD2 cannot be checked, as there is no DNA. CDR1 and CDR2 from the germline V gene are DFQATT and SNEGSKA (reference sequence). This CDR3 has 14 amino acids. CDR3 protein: CSAGIAGGPNEQFF.

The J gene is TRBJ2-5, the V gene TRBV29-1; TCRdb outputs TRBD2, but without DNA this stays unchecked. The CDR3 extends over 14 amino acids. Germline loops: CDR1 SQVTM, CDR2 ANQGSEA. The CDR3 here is CSALAPRGEETQYF.

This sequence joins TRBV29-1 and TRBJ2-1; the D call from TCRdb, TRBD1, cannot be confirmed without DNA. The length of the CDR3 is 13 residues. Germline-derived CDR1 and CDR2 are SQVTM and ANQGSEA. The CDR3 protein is CSVRTGGPPEQFF.

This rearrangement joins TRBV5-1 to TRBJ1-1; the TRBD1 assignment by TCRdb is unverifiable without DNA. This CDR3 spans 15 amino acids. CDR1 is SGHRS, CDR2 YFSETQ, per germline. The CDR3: CASSHRTGSNTEAFF.

The CDR3 region is CASSLGSLNTEAFF. The chain is built from TRBV7-9 and TRBJ1-1. CDR1 and CDR2 from the germline V gene are SEHNR and FQNEAQ (reference sequence). CDR3 length: 14 amino acids.

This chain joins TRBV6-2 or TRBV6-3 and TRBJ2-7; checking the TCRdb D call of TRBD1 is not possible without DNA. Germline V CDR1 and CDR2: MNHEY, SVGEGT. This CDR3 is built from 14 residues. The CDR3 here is CASTSGTSFYEQYF.

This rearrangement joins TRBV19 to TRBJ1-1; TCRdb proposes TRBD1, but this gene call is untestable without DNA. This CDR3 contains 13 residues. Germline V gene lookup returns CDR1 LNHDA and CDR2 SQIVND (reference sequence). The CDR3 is CASRRGLGGEAFF.

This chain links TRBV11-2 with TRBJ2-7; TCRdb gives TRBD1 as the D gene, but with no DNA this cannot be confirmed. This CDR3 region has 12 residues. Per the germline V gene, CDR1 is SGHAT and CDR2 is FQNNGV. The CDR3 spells CASSKGRYEQYF.

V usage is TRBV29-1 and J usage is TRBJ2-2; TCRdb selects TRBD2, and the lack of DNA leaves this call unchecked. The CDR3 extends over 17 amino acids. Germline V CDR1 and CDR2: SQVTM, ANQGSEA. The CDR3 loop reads CSVAQSSGGANTGELFF.

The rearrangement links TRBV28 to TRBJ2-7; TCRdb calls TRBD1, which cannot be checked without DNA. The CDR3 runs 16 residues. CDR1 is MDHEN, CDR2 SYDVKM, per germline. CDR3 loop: CASSLLWDGTYDEQYF.

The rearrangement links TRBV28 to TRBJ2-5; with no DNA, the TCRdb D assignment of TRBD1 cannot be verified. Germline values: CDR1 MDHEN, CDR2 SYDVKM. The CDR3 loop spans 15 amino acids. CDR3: CASSPYRGGTETQYF.

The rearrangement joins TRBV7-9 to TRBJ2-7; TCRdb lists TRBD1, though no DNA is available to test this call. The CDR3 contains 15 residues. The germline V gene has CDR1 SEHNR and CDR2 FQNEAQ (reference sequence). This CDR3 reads CASSWPGDGLYEQYF. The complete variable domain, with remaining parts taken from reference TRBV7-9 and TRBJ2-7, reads DTGVSQNPRHKITKRGQNVTFRCDPISEHNRLYWYRQTLGQGPEFLTYFQNEAQLEKSRLLSDRFSAERPKGSFSTLEIQRTEQGDSAMYLCASSWPGDGLYEQYFGPGTRLTVT.

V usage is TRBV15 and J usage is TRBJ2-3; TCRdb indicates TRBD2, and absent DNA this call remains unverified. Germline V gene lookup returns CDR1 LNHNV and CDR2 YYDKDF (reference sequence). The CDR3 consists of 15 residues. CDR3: CATSREGSGGDTQYF.

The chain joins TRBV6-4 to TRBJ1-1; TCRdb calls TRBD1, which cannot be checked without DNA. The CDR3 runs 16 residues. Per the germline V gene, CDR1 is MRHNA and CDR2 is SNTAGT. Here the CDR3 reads CASSDSPGQGAPEAFF.

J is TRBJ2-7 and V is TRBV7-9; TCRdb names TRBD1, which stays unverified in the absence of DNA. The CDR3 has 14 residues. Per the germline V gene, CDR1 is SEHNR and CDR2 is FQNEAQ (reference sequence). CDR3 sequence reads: CASSLPGISYEQYF.

The CDR3 protein is CASSSHATNEKLFF. This chain connects TRBV27 to TRBJ1-4. Germline V lookup: CDR1 MNHEY, CDR2 SMNVEV (reference sequence). The CDR3 extends over 14 amino acids.

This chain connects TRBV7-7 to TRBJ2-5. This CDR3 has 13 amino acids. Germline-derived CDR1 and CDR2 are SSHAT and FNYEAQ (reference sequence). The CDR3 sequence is CASSFLKGETQYF.

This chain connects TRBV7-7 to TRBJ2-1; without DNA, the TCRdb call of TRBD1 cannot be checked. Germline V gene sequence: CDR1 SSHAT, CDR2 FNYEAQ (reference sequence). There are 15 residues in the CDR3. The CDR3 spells CASSPYQGDYNEQFF.

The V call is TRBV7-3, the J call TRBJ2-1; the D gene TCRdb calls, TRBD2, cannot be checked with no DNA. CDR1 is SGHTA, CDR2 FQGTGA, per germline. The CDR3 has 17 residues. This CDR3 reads CASSGYRDSALYNEQFF.

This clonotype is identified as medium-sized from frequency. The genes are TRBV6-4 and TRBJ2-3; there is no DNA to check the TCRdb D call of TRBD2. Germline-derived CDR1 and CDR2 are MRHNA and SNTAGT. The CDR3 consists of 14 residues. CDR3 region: CASSPTSGTDTQYF.

The CDR3 here is CASTAAGQGTYEQYF. This chain connects TRBV6-2 or TRBV6-3 to TRBJ2-7; TCRdb returns TRBD1, unconfirmable since there is no DNA. Per germline, CDR1 MNHEY and CDR2 SVGEGT. CDR3 size: 15 residues.

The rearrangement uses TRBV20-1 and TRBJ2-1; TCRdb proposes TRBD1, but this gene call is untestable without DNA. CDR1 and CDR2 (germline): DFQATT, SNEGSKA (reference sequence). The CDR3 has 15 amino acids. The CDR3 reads CSASPGTGVENEQFF.

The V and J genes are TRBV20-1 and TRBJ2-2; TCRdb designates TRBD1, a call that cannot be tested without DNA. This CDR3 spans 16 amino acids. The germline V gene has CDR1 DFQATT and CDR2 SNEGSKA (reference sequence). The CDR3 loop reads CSARDDDRGPGGELFF.

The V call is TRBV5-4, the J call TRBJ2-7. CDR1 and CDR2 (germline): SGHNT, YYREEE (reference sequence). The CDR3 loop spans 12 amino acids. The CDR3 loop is CASSLGQEEQYF.